This is a list of T cell receptor beta chains from one sample in a study of blood T cell repertoires in COVID-19. Method: immunoSEQ multiplex PCR; TCRdb's copy keeps in-frame clones and lacks some. Among around 270,000 clones listed, 86% were seen once. The sequenced sample was peripheral blood. These receptors all come from a man aged 25 to 45 with active or convalescent COVID-19. CDR3s include the opening cysteine and the closing phenylalanine or tryptophan. Rows may omit the clone size; those that give it use once, few, many or a size class.

abundance: -
len: 19
j_gene: TRBJ1-1
v_gene: TRBV7-9
CDR3aa: CASSLQGWPPGHLNTEAFF

abundance: once
len: 18
j_gene: TRBJ2-6
v_gene: TRBV5-1
CDR3aa: CASSPGHLGGSGANVLTF

abundance: -
len: 13
j_gene: TRBJ1-2
v_gene: TRBV6-5
CDR3aa: CASSYGVNGGYTF

abundance: medium-sized
len: 15
j_gene: TRBJ2-1
v_gene: TRBV6-4
CDR3aa: CASSERSSGGLEQFF

abundance: -
len: 16
j_gene: TRBJ2-6
v_gene: TRBV2
CDR3aa: CASSPRDLGGANVLTF

abundance: -
len: 16
j_gene: TRBJ1-6
v_gene: TRBV18
CDR3aa: CASSPSFQQNNSPLHF

abundance: -
len: 16
j_gene: TRBJ2-1
v_gene: TRBV19
CDR3aa: CASSILRGKPYNEQFF

abundance: -
len: 15
j_gene: TRBJ2-7
v_gene: TRBV10-2
CDR3aa: CASSGPLAGSYEQYF

abundance: -
len: 14
j_gene: TRBJ1-6
v_gene: TRBV6-5
CDR3aa: CASSQPTWESPLHF

abundance: -
len: 14
j_gene: TRBJ2-1
v_gene: TRBV19
CDR3aa: CASTHGTRNNEQFF

abundance: -
len: 21
j_gene: TRBJ1-1
v_gene: TRBV21-1
CDR3aa: CASSKVGGIMGGYHRNTEAFF

abundance: once
len: 12
j_gene: TRBJ2-7
v_gene: TRBV11-2
CDR3aa: CASSPTTIVQYF

abundance: -
len: 15
j_gene: TRBJ2-3
v_gene: TRBV2
CDR3aa: CAKGGTGIYTDTQYF

abundance: -
len: 14
j_gene: TRBJ2-2
v_gene: TRBV27
CDR3aa: CASSLTPNTGELFF

abundance: -
len: 15
j_gene: TRBJ1-5
v_gene: TRBV27
CDR3aa: CASRHTGIGDQPQHF

abundance: -
len: 15
j_gene: TRBJ1-2
v_gene: TRBV15
CDR3aa: CATSRGPDSNYGYTF